A single sample is the source of the 15 T cell receptor beta chains below, sequenced in a study of blood T cells in healthy people across ages. PCR was performed a second time for about 7 to 11 cycles using a sample-barcoded 5' primer and a J-beta primer mix. TCRdb fed the 5' RACE reads into MiXCR, producing one record per CDR3 protein. The sample has roughly 800,000 distinct CDR3 sequences, roughly 40% seen once; the top ten hold about an eighth. Material: blood. These TCRs come from a man aged 18 to 30 in good health.

This sequence joins TRBV20-1 and TRBJ2-3; D tentatively reads TRBD1 or TRBD2 (5 bases each). The germline gives CDR1 DFQATT, CDR2 SNEGSKA (reference sequence). The germline V and J ends were trimmed by 1 base and 1 base, with 21 bases remaining between them. The length of the CDR3 is 18 residues. The CDR3 coding sequence is TGCAGTGCTAGAGGAACCGGGACCTCATTTGACGGCACAGATACGCAGTATTTT. It codes for CSARGTGTSFDGTDTQYF.

Concerning this clonotype itself: The germline gene is not matched at one end of the junction; a read error may be the cause. This rearrangement joins TRBV7-2 to TRBJ2-7; TRBD1 agrees at 7 bases. CDR3 size: 13 residues. CDR1 and CDR2 (germline): SGHTA, FQGNSA. In nucleotides, the CDR3 is TGTGTCAGCAGCTTCCAGGGGGCCTACGAGCAGTACTTC. It is translated as CVSSFQGAYEQYF.

The rearrangement links TRBV24-1 to TRBJ2-5; D ambiguous. The ends were cut back, 5 bases at V and 11 bases at J, with 17 bases in the middle. Germline V gives CDR1 KGHDR, CDR2 SFDVKD. There are 13 residues in the CDR3. Here the CDR3 reads CATSVATRPGQYF. CDR3 nucleotide sequence: TGTGCCACCAGTGTCGCGACACGACCCGGGCAGTACTTC.

The V gene is TRBV5-1, the J gene TRBJ1-1, with 7 nucleotides matching TRBD1. V was clipped by 2 bases and J by 3 bases; unmatched bases: 10. Germline-derived CDR1 and CDR2 are SGHRS and YFSETQ. The CDR3 covers 16 residues. CDR3: CASSFGTAPRDTEAFF. CDR3 DNA sequence: TGCGCCAGCAGCTTCGGGACAGCCCCGAGGGACACTGAAGCTTTCTTT.

In nucleotides, the CDR3 is TGCGCCAGCAGCTCGTATGGGTCACACACCGGGGAGCTGTTTTTT. Translating it yields CASSSYGSHTGELFF. The chain employs TRBV5-1 and TRBJ2-2; D call uncertain. Trimming took 3 bases from V and 3 from J, leaving 12 bases between them. Germline values: CDR1 SGHRS, CDR2 YFSETQ. This CDR3 is 15 amino acids long.

This clonotype was observed at least ten times. This chain joins TRBV4-2 and TRBJ1-5; tentative D call: TRBD1 (5 bases). Per the germline V gene, CDR1 is LGHNA and CDR2 is YNFKEQ. V shed 3 bases and J shed 3 bases, with 12 bases lying between them. CDR3 size: 15 residues. The CDR3 here is CASSQEGRNNQPQHF. Here the CDR3 DNA reads TGTGCCAGCAGCCAGGAGGGACGGAACAATCAGCCCCAGCATTTT.

The chain couples TRBV7-2 to TRBJ2-3; 8 bases agree with TRBD2. The CDR3 contains 19 residues. V was pared by 2 bases and J by 1 base, with 14 bases of the junction left unmatched. The germline V gene encodes CDR1 SGHTA and CDR2 FQGNSA. The CDR3 DNA reads TGTGCCAGCAGCTTAAGGACTAGCAGGGGTTTAGGGGGCACAGATACGCAGTATTTT. Its protein is CASSLRTSRGLGGTDTQYF.

In its sample, this clonotype was seen a few times. V usage is TRBV7-2 and J usage is TRBJ2-2; D assignment may be TRBD1 or TRBD2 (5 bases each). The CDR3 totals 15 residues. Germline V lookup: CDR1 SGHTA, CDR2 FQGNSA. Trimming took 7 bases from V and 4 from J, leaving 16 bases between them. The CDR3 sequence is CASILSSGTTGELFF. DNA for the CDR3: TGTGCCAGCATCCTATCCTCCGGGACCACCGGGGAGCTGTTTTTT.

This clonotype was recorded a few times. The chain links TRBV20-1 to TRBJ2-7; TRBD1 might be the D (7 bases). The CDR3 covers 12 residues. V was clipped by 0 bases and J by 6 bases, with 9 bases between them. CDR1 is DFQATT, CDR2 SNEGSKA, per germline (reference sequence). This CDR3 is CSARDQGGEQYF. The CDR3 bases are TGCAGTGCTAGAGATCAGGGGGGCGAGCAGTACTTC.

This clonotype was detected a few times. J is TRBJ2-1 and V is TRBV29-1; D unclear. The germline V gene has CDR1 SQVTM and CDR2 ANQGSEA. V lost 1 base to trimming and J lost 5 bases, with 9 bases between them. The CDR3 is 13 residues long. CDR3 coding DNA: TGCAGCGTTGAAGCCCCGTCCCACAATGAGCAGTTCTTC. Encoded protein: CSVEAPSHNEQFF.

The rearrangement joins TRBV20-1 to TRBJ1-6; the match to TRBD1 covers 8 bases. V gave up 2 bases and J gave up 2 bases; unmatched junction bases: 2. Germline values: CDR1 DFQATT, CDR2 SNEGSKA (reference sequence). The CDR3 has 15 amino acids. The CDR3 reads CSARQGAAYNSPLHF. CDR3 DNA sequence: TGCAGTGCTAGACAGGGGGCTGCCTATAATTCACCCCTCCACTTT.

V is TRBV7-2 and J is TRBJ2-4; D unresolved. The J call could be wrong; TRBJ2-7 is a better fit for the DNA end. The germline V gene encodes CDR1 SGHTA and CDR2 FQGNSA. The CDR3 contains 12 residues. The chain's CDR3 is CASSSWGYEQYF. CDR3 in DNA: TGTGCCAGCAGCTCTTGGGGCTACGAGCAGTACTTC.

The rearrangement joins TRBV6-5 to TRBJ1-1, with 9 bases identical to TRBD1. Germline loops: CDR1 MNHEY, CDR2 SVGAGI. There are 14 residues in the CDR3. The trim removed 5 bases at V and 6 bases at J, leaving 7 bases unmatched. CDR3 sequence (DNA): TGTGCCAGCAGTATACAGGGGGCGCGGGCTGAAGCTTTCTTT. This sequence encodes CASSIQGARAEAFF.

This clonotype was detected a few times. The chain links TRBV20-1 to TRBJ1-2, with 11 positions matching TRBD1. The CDR3 has 14 residues. V was pared by 3 bases and J by 7 bases, with 7 bases of the junction left unmatched. Germline V gene data show CDR1 as DFQATT and CDR2 as SNEGSKA (reference sequence). CDR3 sequence: CSASTPGQGVGYTF. The CDR3 DNA reads as TGCAGTGCTAGCACACCGGGACAGGGGGTTGGCTACACCTTC.

The rearrangement joins TRBV29-1 to TRBJ2-4; D may be TRBD1 or TRBD2 (5 bases each). The J call may be incorrect, as the DNA end agrees better with TRBJ2-7. Germline V lookup: CDR1 SQVTM, CDR2 ANQGSEA. The CDR3 is 13 amino acids. The CDR3 loop reads CSAEGRLSYEQYF. For the CDR3, the DNA is TGCAGCGCTGAGGGACGTCTCTCCTACGAGCAGTACTTC.